These T cell receptor beta chains were read from a single sample in a study of cytomegalovirus exposure and HLA in healthy donors. The method was immunoSEQ multiplex PCR; TCRdb's version includes in-frame clones alone and lacks a portion of them. The sample carries about 150,000 clones, 70% to 85% recorded once. Sequencing used PBMCs. The source is a male donor in good health and CMV-seronegative. The conserved cysteine and the conserved F or W are not part of the CDR3 here. The size field is filled for only some rows; it gives once, few, many or a size class.

>once|TRBV5-1
ASSFFLVQKFSGANVLT
>-|TRBV9
ASSVGGRGNTEAF
>few|TRBV5-1
ASSLEVDTEAF
>-|TRBV19
ASSDRGRGEKLF
>few|TRBV16
ASSSGQAYNEQF
>few|TRBV5-1
ASSLGENTEAF
>once|TRBV6-5
ASRDRGDYGYT
>-|TRBV11-3
ASSLGGGNEQF
>few|TRBV6-6
ASSQIFVARINIQY
>-|TRBV28
ASRWTGTPYEQY
>-|TRBV4-3
ASSLPGAEQY
>few|TRBV7-2
ASSKGLQANYGYT
>once|TRBV18
ASSRRTSGEYNEQF
>-|TRBV19
ASSKLDRVFETQY
>-|TRBV5-1
ASRAGDEQY
>few|TRBV10-3
AISESKRGTWGLAADTQY
>-|TRBV7-9
ASSTYNEQF
>-|TRBV7-2
ASSIRLAGEHEQF
>-|TRBV6-1
ASSVLDSEGREQF
>few|TRBV11-3
ASSLGWDYPGETQY
>-|TRBV15
ATSRDPGVGEKLF
>-|TRBV5-1
ASSFRGQGNNEQF